Included here is one T cell receptor beta chain sequence, with context. Its antigen is unknown. This entry belongs to a study of beta chain features in type 1 diabetes. Regarding the study as a whole: Shorter TCRB CDR3s, moderately but significantly so, were found in Type 1 diabetes patients in all four CD4+ subsets. In cDNA sequencing, cells with high TCR expression could be over-represented.

The study reverse transcribed the entire isolated RNA, so it sequenced expressed TCRB transcripts. Sequencing was performed with immunoSEQ multiplex PCR; in TCRdb, only in-frame clones are kept and a portion is missing. The sample includes about 160,000 clones, about 8.3% of them seen just once. Germline V gene sequence: CDR1 SEHNR, CDR2 FQNEAQ (reference sequence). Germline trimming cut 5 bases from V and 1 base from J; bases unmatched to any gene: 4. The CDR3 contains 14 residues. CD45RO/CCR7/CD25/CD127/CD95/CD27 separated CD4+ naive, central memory, regulatory and stem cell-like memory cells by sorting.

Sample: central memory CD4+ T cells from blood. V is TRBV7-9 and J is TRBJ2-7, with 8 bases fitting TRBD1. The sequence was obtained from a woman between 18 and 29 years old with type 1 diabetes. The CDR3 nucleotides read TGTGCCAGCAGCGCACAGGGGGTGTCCTACGAGCAGTACTTC. The encoded protein is CASSAQGVSYEQYF.